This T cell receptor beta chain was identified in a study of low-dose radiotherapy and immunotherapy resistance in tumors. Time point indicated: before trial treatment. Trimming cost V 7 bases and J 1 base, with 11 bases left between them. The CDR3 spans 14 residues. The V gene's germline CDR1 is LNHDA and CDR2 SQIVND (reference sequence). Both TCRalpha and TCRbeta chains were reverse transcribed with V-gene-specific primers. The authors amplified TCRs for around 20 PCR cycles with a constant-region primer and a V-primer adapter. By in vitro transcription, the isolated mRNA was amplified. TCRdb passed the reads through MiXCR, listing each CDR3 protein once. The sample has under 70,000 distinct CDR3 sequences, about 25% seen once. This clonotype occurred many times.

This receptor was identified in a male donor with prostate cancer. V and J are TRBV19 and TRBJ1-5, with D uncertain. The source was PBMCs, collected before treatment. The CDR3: CASMSDRSNQPQHF. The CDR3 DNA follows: TGTGCCAGTATGTCGGATAGGAGCAATCAGCCCCAGCATTTT.